Listed below are T cell receptor beta chains from one sample, sequenced in a study of graft-versus-host responses after intestinal transplantation. TCRdb keeps only in-frame clones here, not all; method: immunoSEQ multiplex PCR. The profile shows over 100,000 clones, 90% to 95% of them singletons. Antigens for these TCRs are unknown. The sample was unstimulated CD4+ T cells sorted from spleen or lymph node cells, taken before intestinal transplant. Receptors originate from a human donor who received an intestinal transplant. CDR3s include the opening cysteine and the closing phenylalanine or tryptophan. Each record gives: V gene, J gene, D gene, clone size, CDR3 DNA, CDR3 protein. The D gene is left open where the match is weak. Some rows mark clone size as missing; the rest say once, few, many or name a class of expanded clone.

TRBV6-6	TRBJ2-7	.	.	TGTGCCAGCAGTTACTCGGATTCAGCGGGTACTTACGAGCAGTACTTC	CASSYSDSAGTYEQYF
TRBV19	TRBJ1-4	TRBD1	.	TGTGCCAGTACCCCGGGACAGGGGTCGAAAAAACTGTTTTTT	CASTPGQGSKKLFF
TRBV5-1	TRBJ2-3	TRBD2	.	TGCGCCAGCAGCGCGGGACTAGCGGGACTAACAGATACGCAGTATTTT	CASSAGLAGLTDTQYF
TRBV6-5	TRBJ2-7	.	.	TGTGCCAGCAGGTGGGGCGTATCCTACGAGCAGTACTTC	CASRWGVSYEQYF
TRBV7-3	TRBJ2-2	TRBD2	.	TGTGCCAGCAGCTTAGCGGGGACTAGCGCCGGGGAGCTGTTTTTT	CASSLAGTSAGELFF
TRBV18	TRBJ2-2	TRBD1	.	TGTGCCAGCTCACCGGGACAGCTATTCACCGGGGAGCTGTTTTTT	CASSPGQLFTGELFF
TRBV27	TRBJ2-5	TRBD2	few	TGTGCCAGCAGCACGACTAGCGGGAGAGGGGAGACCCAGTACTTC	CASSTTSGRGETQYF
TRBV6-1	TRBJ1-2	.	.	TGTGCCAGCAGTTCGACGCGATCGGCTAACTATGGCTACACCTTC	CASSSTRSANYGYTF
TRBV7-6	TRBJ2-1	TRBD2	.	TGTGCCAGCAGCTCGGCCCCTAAGACTAGCGCCAACTACAATGAGCAGTTCTTC	CASSSAPKTSANYNEQFF
TRBV29-1	TRBJ1-5	.	.	TGCAGCGTAACTGGAGGGATCAATCAGCCCCAGCATTTT	CSVTGGINQPQHF
TRBV14	TRBJ1-5	TRBD1	.	TGTGCCAGCAGAGGGACAGTCTCTAGCAATCAGCCCCAGCATTTT	CASRGTVSSNQPQHF
TRBV25-1	TRBJ2-5	.	.	TGTGCCAGCAGTGAACCTGGAACCCCGACCCAGTACTTC	CASSEPGTPTQYF
TRBV18	TRBJ2-3	TRBD1	.	TGTGCCAGCTCACGACAGGGGAACACAGATACGCAGTATTTT	CASSRQGNTDTQYF
TRBV30	TRBJ1-1	.	.	TGTGCCTGGAGTAGGGCGACAGGACCAAACACTGAAGCTTTCTTT	CAWSRATGPNTEAFF
TRBV25-1	TRBJ2-2	TRBD2	.	TGTGCCAGCGCTGGAACAGGGACTAGCGCCGCCGGGGAGCTGTTTTTT	CASAGTGTSAAGELFF
TRBV7-9	TRBJ2-1	.	.	TGTGCCAGCAGCTTACAAGCGGCAAACAATGAGCAGTTCTTC	CASSLQAANNEQFF
TRBV10-3	TRBJ2-7	TRBD2	.	TGTGCCATCAGTGAGTCTAGGACTAGCGCAACCGAGCAGTACTTC	CAISESRTSATEQYF
TRBV15	TRBJ2-6	TRBD2	.	TGTGCCACCAGCAGTGGAAGCGGGGTCTCTGGGGCCAACGTCCTGACTTTC	CATSSGSGVSGANVLTF
TRBV23-1	TRBJ1-1	.	.	TGCGCCAGCAGTCAATCGATTCGGGGGGCCACTGAAGCTTTCTTT	CASSQSIRGATEAFF
TRBV5-6	TRBJ2-3	.	.	TGTGCCAGCAGCTTATCACTAGACGCAGATACGCAGTATTTT	CASSLSLDADTQYF
TRBV11-3	TRBJ2-1	TRBD1	.	TGTGCCAGCAGCTTGGACAGGGGCCCGTACAATGAGCAGTTCTTC	CASSLDRGPYNEQFF
TRBV30	TRBJ2-7	.	.	TGTGCCTGGGGGCTTAGTGGGTCCTACGAGCAGTACTTC	CAWGLSGSYEQYF
TRBV18	TRBJ2-7	.	.	TGTGCCAGCTCACCACCTTCGGCAGGATCAACCTACGAGCAGTACTTC	CASSPPSAGSTYEQYF
TRBV29-1	TRBJ2-2	.	.	TGCAGCGTTGCGGAGGACGTCGGGGAGCTGTTTTTT	CSVAEDVGELFF
TRBV2	TRBJ2-3	.	.	TGTGCCAGTGGGACCGGGAGAGGGAGTACAGATACGCAGTATTTT	CASGTGRGSTDTQYF
TRBV10-3	TRBJ1-2	TRBD1	.	TGTGCCATCAGTGAGGGGACAGGGCCCGGCTACACCTTC	CAISEGTGPGYTF
TRBV6-5	TRBJ2-2	TRBD1	.	TGTGCCAGCAGAAGGGACAGGGGGAGAACCGGGGAGCTGTTTTTT	CASRRDRGRTGELFF
TRBV4-1	TRBJ1-1	.	.	TGCGCCAGCAGCCTCTCCAGGGGTATTGAAGCTTTCTTT	CASSLSRGIEAFF
TRBV7-6	TRBJ2-2	.	.	TGTGCCAGCAGCGGGCGGACGCAGGCGGAGACCGGGGAGCTGTTTTTT	CASSGRTQAETGELFF
TRBV7-9	TRBJ2-7	TRBD1	.	TGTGCCAGCAGCCAATCGACAGGGTCAGAGGGGGCTTACGAGCAGTACTTC	CASSQSTGSEGAYEQYF
TRBV14	TRBJ1-4	.	once	TGTGCCAGCAGCCAATGGGGGGTGTCTAATGAAAAACTGTTTTTT	CASSQWGVSNEKLFF
TRBV14	TRBJ2-3	.	.	TGTGCCAGCAGCCCGCGGGCAGACCGACGGGCAGATACGCAGTATTTT	CASSPRADRRADTQYF
TRBV5-1	TRBJ2-2	TRBD1	.	TGCGCCAGCAGCTTAAGGACAGGGCACACCGGGGAGCTGTTTTTT	CASSLRTGHTGELFF
TRBV18	TRBJ1-1	.	once	TGTGCCAGCTCACCGATACCCAGCAAGGACACTGAAGCTTTCTTT	CASSPIPSKDTEAFF
TRBV5-8	TRBJ2-1	TRBD2	.	TGTGCCAGCAGCCCCGGGACTAGCCCTTACAATGAGCAGTTCTTC	CASSPGTSPYNEQFF
TRBV5-1	TRBJ1-1	TRBD1	.	TGCGCCAGCACTCGGACAGGGAGTAACACTGAAGCTTTCTTT	CASTRTGSNTEAFF
TRBV7-9	TRBJ1-2	.	few	TGTGCCACTCAAGTGGGACGGGGCTACACCTTC	CATQVGRGYTF
TRBV4-1	TRBJ2-3	TRBD2	.	TGCGCCAGCAGCCAAGAAGGGGCGGGAGGGGTCACAGATACGCAGTATTTT	CASSQEGAGGVTDTQYF
TRBV11-3	TRBJ2-1	.	.	TGTGCCAGCAGCCAGGGGAGGGGGTCCTACAATGAGCAGTTCTTC	CASSQGRGSYNEQFF
TRBV11-2	TRBJ1-1	.	.	TGTGCCAGCAGCTTAGGGGCCCTAGAAGCTTTCTTT	CASSLGALEAFF
TRBV27	TRBJ1-1	TRBD1	.	TGTGCCAGACAGGGGATCACGAACACTGAAGCTTTCTTT	CARQGITNTEAFF
TRBV18	TRBJ2-7	.	.	TGTGCCAGCTCACCAAGTCCAGGCTACGAGCAGTACTTC	CASSPSPGYEQYF
TRBV27	TRBJ2-7	.	.	TGTGCCAGCAGTCGCCAGTGGGGGGAGTACTACGAGCAGTACTTC	CASSRQWGEYYEQYF
TRBV27	TRBJ1-2	.	.	TGTGCCAGCAGTTTTGCCACAGGGATGAACTATGGCTACACCTTC	CASSFATGMNYGYTF
TRBV9	TRBJ2-5	.	.	TGTGCCAGCAGCGTAGCTATCGGAGGCCAAGAGACCCAGTACTTC	CASSVAIGGQETQYF
TRBV6-4	TRBJ2-3	.	.	TGTGCCAGCAGAGGACCTGTTTGCACAGATACGCAGTATTTT	CASRGPVCTDTQYF
TRBV27	TRBJ1-1	.	.	TGTGCCAGCAGCCCAGCCGGGCAGCGGAACACTGAAGCTTTCTTT	CASSPAGQRNTEAFF
TRBV7-3	TRBJ2-7	.	.	TGTGCCAGCAGCTTACTAGGGGGAGAGGCCGAGCAGTACTTC	CASSLLGGEAEQYF
TRBV28	TRBJ2-7	.	.	TGTGCCAGCAGAGCACGGCCAGGGGCCGCCGAGCAGTACTTC	CASRARPGAAEQYF
TRBV5-1	TRBJ2-7	.	.	TGCGCCAGCAGCTTGGTGAACAGGGCAGCCGGCGAGCAGTACTTC	CASSLVNRAAGEQYF
TRBV6-5	TRBJ1-1	.	.	TGTGCCAGCAGTCAGGGCGGGGAGGCTTTCTTT	CASSQGGEAFF
TRBV7-7	TRBJ2-5	TRBD2	.	TGTGCTAGCAGCTTAAATAGCGGGTATACTCAAGAGACCCAGTACTTC	CASSLNSGYTQETQYF
TRBV5-8	TRBJ2-1	.	.	TGTGCCAGCAGCCACGGGATGCAGAGGAATGAGCAGTTCTTC	CASSHGMQRNEQFF
TRBV6-5	TRBJ1-1	.	.	TGTGCCAGCAGCCCCCGGGTCCAGGGGGCTTTCTTT	CASSPRVQGAFF